Presented here are 22 T cell receptor beta chains from one specimen sequenced in a study of OX40 agonist ivuxolimab in advanced cancers. Sequencing used immunoSEQ multiplex PCR; TCRdb keeps in-frame clones, though not all of them. Of about 42,000 clones in the sample, approximately 86% are singletons; the top ten hold 9.5% to 13%. The input for sequencing was CD4+ or CD8+ T cells sorted from blood, taken in a trial of the OX40 agonist ivuxolimab. These receptors all stem from an adult with an advanced solid tumor such as melanoma, head and neck, liver or kidney cancer.

This clone is a singleton in its sample. The chain links TRBV5-1 to TRBJ2-7; 7 bases are shared with TRBD1. The CDR3 consists of 16 residues. Per germline, CDR1 SGHRS and CDR2 YFSETQ. V trimming: 0 bases; J trimming: 5 bases; junction bases outside the gene matches: 11. The CDR3 nucleotides are TGCGCCAGCAGCTTGGATGGAGACAGGGTGAACAACGAGCAGTACTTC. This codes for CASSLDGDRVNNEQYF.

The chain links TRBV9 to TRBJ2-3, with D possibly TRBD2 on 5 matching bases. The length of the CDR3 is 16 residues. The V end lost 1 base, the J end lost 0 bases, and 12 bases lay between the germline ends. Looked up from germline, CDR1 is SGDLS and CDR2 is YYNGEE. CDR3 protein: CASSVRLATSTDTQYF. CDR3 bases: TGTGCCAGCAGCGTAAGGCTAGCCACCAGCACAGATACGCAGTATTTT. Full variable domain (outside the CDR3, taken from reference TRBV9 and TRBJ2-3): DSGVTQTPKHLITATGQRVTLRCSPRSGDLSVYWYQQSLDQGLQFLIQYYNGEERAKGNILERFSAQQFPDLHSELNLSSLELGDSALYFCASSVRLATSTDTQYFGPGTRLTVL.

The chain links TRBV9 to TRBJ1-2; 12 bases line up with TRBD1. Trimming removed 2 bases from V and 7 bases from J; junction bases left unmatched: 3. Germline V gives CDR1 SGDLS, CDR2 YYNGEE. CDR3 length equals 14 residues. The CDR3 is CASSVGTGGIGYTF. CDR3 DNA: TGTGCCAGCAGCGTTGGGACAGGGGGCATTGGCTACACCTTC.

This clone was seen a few times. CDR3 DNA: TGTGCCAGCAGTCCATCCTTGACAGGGTCGAGAGGCTACACCTTC. Its protein is CASSPSLTGSRGYTF. V usage is TRBV27 and J usage is TRBJ1-2; 7 bases map to TRBD1. The CDR3 length is 15 residues. Germline CDR1 MNHEY, CDR2 SMNVEV (reference sequence). After removal of 5 bases from V and 8 bases from J, the junction contained 14 bases not matched to a gene.

The CDR3 protein is CASSLRAVGEKLFF. The CDR3 DNA follows: TGTGCCAGCAGCCTCAGGGCCGTGGGTGAAAAACTGTTTTTT. The chain links TRBV13 to TRBJ1-4, with a possible D match to TRBD1 (5 bases). V lost 5 bases and J 7 bases, leaving 14 bases between the germline ends. Germline V CDR1 and CDR2: PRHDT, FYEKMQ (reference sequence). This CDR3 region has 14 residues.

V gene TRBV5-1 combines with J gene TRBJ1-1; D gene unclear. Trimming cost V 2 bases and J 1 base, with 15 bases left between them. Germline values: CDR1 SGHRS, CDR2 YFSETQ. The CDR3 length is 16 residues. CDR3 protein: CASSLPVGIGNTEAFF. In nucleotides, the CDR3 is TGCGCCAGCAGCTTACCCGTAGGGATTGGGAACACTGAAGCTTTCTTT.

The chain uses TRBV9 and TRBJ1-3; D is uncertain. Per germline, CDR1 SGDLS and CDR2 YYNGEE. This CDR3 is 16 amino acids long. Trimming stripped 4 bases from V and 3 bases from J, with 17 bases between. CDR3 in amino acids: CASSPSGGDLGNTIYF. CDR3 nucleotides: TGTGCCAGCAGCCCCTCGGGTGGGGATCTTGGAAACACCATATATTTT.

V is TRBV27 and J is TRBJ2-7; D is uncertain. Trimming removed 10 bases at V and 0 bases at J, with 10 bases between. The CDR3 sequence is 12 residues long. The V gene's germline CDR1 is MNHEY and CDR2 SMNVEV (reference sequence). This CDR3 reads CATSASSYEQYF. The CDR3 DNA follows: TGTGCCACTTCAGCAAGCTCCTACGAGCAGTACTTC.

J is TRBJ1-2 and V is TRBV27, with D perhaps matching TRBD1 (6 bases). The CDR3 length is 13 residues. V dropped 4 bases and J dropped 4 bases, with 10 bases sitting between them. CDR1 MNHEY and CDR2 SMNVEV come from the germline V gene (reference sequence). The CDR3 loop reads CASSWGQRYGYTF. The CDR3 bases are TGTGCCAGCAGTTGGGGGCAGCGCTATGGCTACACCTTC.

The gene calls are TRBV10-3 and TRBJ2-5; D not resolved. The CDR3 spans 13 residues. V lost 6 bases and J lost 5, with 13 bases in between. Germline-derived CDR1 and CDR2 are ENHRY and SYGVKD. The CDR3 spells CAIRPLDLETQYF. The CDR3 nucleotides are TGTGCCATCAGGCCTCTTGATTTGGAGACCCAGTACTTC.

This clone was counted a few times. The chain is built from TRBV16 and TRBJ1-6, with 10 bases identical to TRBD1. V dropped 3 bases and J dropped 0; count of bases not matched to a gene: 5. The CDR3 extends over 18 amino acids. The V gene's germline CDR1 is KGHSY and CDR2 FQNENV. The CDR3 DNA is TGTGCCAGCAGCCAGGGACAGGGGCCGATCTCCTATAATTCACCCCTCCACTTT. Translation: CASSQGQGPISYNSPLHF.

This clone came up a few times. This chain links TRBV15 with TRBJ1-2; no firm D call. The CDR3 extends over 14 amino acids. Germline loops: CDR1 LNHNV, CDR2 YYDKDF (reference sequence). V gave up 2 bases and J gave up 3 bases, with 10 bases separating them. This CDR3 is CATSRTDEYYGYTF. The CDR3 DNA reads as TGTGCCACCAGCAGAACCGACGAATACTATGGCTACACCTTC.

V is TRBV6-5 and J is TRBJ1-1; tentatively, D is TRBD1 (5 bases). V was clipped by 4 bases and J by 3 bases, with 18 bases between them. Germline-derived CDR1 and CDR2 are MNHEY and SVGAGI. The CDR3 length is 16 residues. The CDR3 DNA sequence: TGTGCCAGCAGTTCGGACCTTCTGGGGGGGTACACTGAAGCTTTCTTT. This sequence encodes CASSSDLLGGYTEAFF.

The chain joins TRBV27 to TRBJ1-5, with D maybe TRBD1 (6 bases). This CDR3 contains 18 residues. Deletions cut 3 bases from V and 2 bases from J, with 20 bases between. Germline CDR1 is MNHEY and CDR2 is SMNVEV (reference sequence). The CDR3 DNA sequence: TGTGCCAGCAGTTTCCTCAGCTCCGGGGGGCCGGGCAATCAGCCCCAGCATTTT. It is translated as CASSFLSSGGPGNQPQHF.

This clone appeared a single time. Since a much larger clone is just one base distant, this may be a read error. The same CDR3 also results from other DNA sequences found in this sample. The chain has TRBV7-8 and TRBJ2-7; D ambiguous. The CDR3 consists of 11 residues. Trimming took 5 bases from V and 0 from J, leaving 2 bases between them. CDR1 and CDR2 (germline): SGHVS, FQNEAQ. CDR3 residues: CASSTSYEQYF. For the CDR3, the DNA is TGTGCCAGCAGCACCTCCTACGAGCAGTACTTC.

This clone appeared once. This chain connects TRBV27 to TRBJ2-7; TRBD1 or TRBD2 may be the D gene (5 bases each). The CDR3 has 12 amino acids. The ends were cut back, 8 bases at V and 2 bases at J, with 10 bases in the middle. CDR1 is MNHEY and CDR2 is SMNVEV in the germline V gene (reference sequence). The CDR3 nucleotides are TGTGCCAGCGGGGGTGGGGCCTACGAGCAGTACTTC. Translating it yields CASGGGAYEQYF.

The gene calls are TRBV9 and TRBJ2-7, with 9 positions matching TRBD1. V dropped 3 bases and J dropped 5; count of bases not matched to a gene: 6. Germline lookup yields CDR1 SGDLS and CDR2 YYNGEE. This CDR3 comprises 14 residues. CDR3 DNA sequence: TGTGCCAGCAGCGACGGGACAGGGTTTCACGAGCAGTACTTC. Encoded protein: CASSDGTGFHEQYF.

The V call is TRBV4-2, the J call TRBJ2-3; the match to TRBD2 covers 13 bases. CDR1 is LGHNA, CDR2 YNFKEQ, per germline. The CDR3 is made up of 21 amino acids. The trim removed 0 bases at V and 1 base at J, leaving 13 bases unmatched. The CDR3 region has the DNA TGTGCCAGCAGCCAAGATTTATCCGGACTAGCGGGGGTCTCCGGCACAGATACGCAGTATTTT. This codes for CASSQDLSGLAGVSGTDTQYF.

This sequence joins TRBV7-4 and TRBJ2-5, with TRBD1 matching over 10 bases. Germline CDR1 SGHVT, CDR2 SQSDAQ. The CDR3 loop spans 13 amino acids. J gave up 6 bases and V 5 bases, and 3 bases lay outside the gene matches. The CDR3 spells CASSGDRGQTQYF. In DNA form, the CDR3 reads TGTGCCAGCAGCGGCGACAGGGGGCAGACCCAGTACTTC. Full variable domain (rest looked up from reference TRBV7-4 and TRBJ2-5): GAGVSQSPRYKVAKRGRDVALRCDSISGHVTLYWYRQTLGQGSEVLTYSQSDAQRDKSGRPSGRFSAERPERSVSTLKIQRTEQGDSAVYLCASSGDRGQTQYFGPGTRLLVL.

This chain joins TRBV30 and TRBJ2-3; unclear D gene. V was cut by 0 bases and J by 4 bases, with 8 bases left in between. There are 13 residues in the CDR3. Germline loops: CDR1 GTSNPN, CDR2 SVGIG (reference sequence). The CDR3 nucleotides read TGTGCCTGGAGTGTACTCGCGTCAGATACGCAGTATTTT. It codes for CAWSVLASDTQYF.

V gene TRBV6-5 combines with J gene TRBJ2-7; a weak D match, TRBD2 (6 bases). CDR3 length: 15 amino acids. Per the germline V gene, CDR1 is MNHEY and CDR2 is SVGAGI. V lost 2 bases to trimming and J lost 2 bases, with 13 bases between them. CDR3 DNA: TGTGCCAGCAGTTACGGCGGGGCCCAAACCTACGAGCAGTACTTC. It codes for CASSYGGAQTYEQYF.

The J gene is TRBJ1-1, the V gene TRBV18; D gene unclear. V lost 2 bases to trimming and J lost 4 bases, with 17 bases between them. CDR1 is KGHSH, CDR2 LQKENI, per germline. The CDR3 extends over 16 amino acids. The CDR3 spells CASSPDVNLATTEAFF. DNA of the CDR3: TGTGCCAGCTCACCAGACGTTAACCTGGCCACCACTGAAGCTTTCTTT. The complete variable domain, with remaining parts taken from reference TRBV18 and TRBJ1-1, reads NAGVMQNPRHLVRRRGQEARLRCSPMKGHSHVYWYRQLPEEGLKFMVYLQKENIIDESGMPKERFSAEFPKEGPSILRIQQVVRGDSAAYFCASSPDVNLATTEAFFGQGTRLTVV.